This TCR beta chain was sequenced in a study of blood T cell repertoires in COVID-19. Study-wide context: PBMCs, B-cell-depleted T cells, or T cells were the source of the cDNA or gDNA that made up the material.

The length of the CDR3 is 15 residues. Germline V lookup: CDR1 SNHLY, CDR2 FYNNEI. V dropped 2 bases and J dropped 7 bases, with 12 bases sitting between them. Cohort assignment relied on participant-reported clinical history. As processed by the authors: Reference gene primer amplification in the assay estimated nucleated cell counts. TCRdb's table, derived via immunoSEQ multiplex PCR, lists solely in-frame clones and lacks some. The V and J calls and the clone size are those of that table, but D and trimming were determined from the DNA. The sample comprises a few hundred thousand clones, roughly 85% of which are singletons, and around 1.8% rests with the top ten.

Sequenced sample: PBMCs or T cells enriched from blood (not recorded which). The receptor was derived from a woman aged 45-59 years who had recovered from COVID-19. This chain links TRBV2 with TRBJ1-6; D call uncertain. The CDR3 protein is CASSEWAGPNSPLHF. CDR3 nucleotide sequence: TGTGCCAGCAGTGAATGGGCAGGCCCCAATTCACCCCTCCACTTT.